This entry is about one TCR beta chain. This entry comes from a study of cytomegalovirus exposure and HLA in healthy donors. Clones were read by immunoSEQ multiplex PCR, and TCRdb kept only the in-frame ones, dropping some. Counted here are 130,000 to 150,000 clones, approximately 89% occurring once; the ten biggest clones make up 0.69%. The CDR3 runs 13 residues. Trimming at V came to 6 bases and at J to 5 bases, leaving 3 bases not matched to a gene. Germline values: CDR1 MNHEY, CDR2 SVGAGI. The source is a man between 18 and 35 years old in good health and CMV-seronegative. Material: PBMCs. V usage is TRBV6-5 and J usage is TRBJ2-1; TRBD2 matches 8 bases. In nucleotides, the CDR3 is TGTGCCAGCAGACTAGCGGTACACAATGAGCAGTTCTTC. This sequence encodes CASRLAVHNEQFF.